This TCR beta chain was sequenced in a study of neurological immune-mediated disorders. This clonotype was seen repeatedly, ten times or more. 5'RACE generated cDNA with 10-nucleotide random UMIs. MiXCR was run by TCRdb on the 5' RACE reads, yielding one entry per CDR3 protein. The top ten clones hold approximately 1.8% of a sample with 57,000 or so distinct CDR3 sequences, about 10% of them seen once. The sample taken for sequencing was PBMCs. This TCR was sampled from a man in his fifties or sixties in good health.

This CDR3 reads CASTPVQETQYF. The CDR3 bases are TGTGCCAGCACCCCGGTCCAAGAGACCCAGTACTTC. V gene TRBV7-9 combines with J gene TRBJ2-5; no clear D. The CDR3 consists of 12 residues. CDR1 is SEHNR, CDR2 FQNEAQ, per germline (reference sequence). The V gene lost 7 bases and the J gene lost 1 base, with 7 bases spanning the gap.